This TCR beta chain comes out of a study of shared clonotypes between healthy human individuals. Study context: The study used three CD4 naive, three CD4 memory, two CD8 naive and one CD8 memory plate per donor.

The repertoire was sequenced with immunoSEQ multiplex PCR; TCRdb's copy has only in-frame clones and lacks some. Seen here are about 2 million clones, less than 95% observed once, and the top ten hold 1% to 1.5%. This clone appeared once. Antigen specificity is unknown. This CDR3 is also generated by other DNA sequences in the sample. Study-wide findings and caveats: Generation probabilities of non-shared clonotypes were lower (relative to those shared by all four donors). Researchers found naive subsets generally carried larger estimated richness than memory subsets. Even with large depth, rarefaction showed that sorted-subset sequencing was incomplete.

In the naive CD8 group, cells lacked CD45RO and were positively selected for CCR7, so terminally differentiated effector memory CD45RA+ cells were left out. V lost 2 bases and J lost 2, with 7 bases in between. The CDR3 is 12 amino acids. Germline V CDR1 and CDR2: GTSNPN, SVGIG (reference sequence). The sequencing input was naive CD8+ T cells sorted from blood. This clonotype was obtained from a man between 18 and 29 years old in good health. The chain uses TRBV30 and TRBJ2-7; D ambiguous. DNA for the CDR3: TGTGCCTGGAGTACCGGTACCTACGAGCAGTACTTC. Translation: CAWSTGTYEQYF.